This TCR beta chain was sequenced for a study of blood T cell repertoires in COVID-19. Trimming at V came to 6 bases and at J to 0 bases, leaving 8 bases not matched to a gene. Per the germline V gene, CDR1 is SGDLS and CDR2 is YYNGEE. There are 15 residues in the CDR3. Assay: immunoSEQ multiplex PCR; the TCRdb copy retains only in-frame clones and omits some. In the table there are some 290,000 clones, roughly 90% of which are singletons. This clone has a single count. Sequencing was performed on PBMCs or T cells enriched from blood (not recorded which). The V and J genes are TRBV9 and TRBJ1-1; TRBD1 matches 7 bases. This receptor was identified in a woman aged 40 to 50 with acute COVID-19. CDR3 in amino acids: CASTQGQTMNTEAFF. The CDR3 DNA sequence: TGTGCCAGCACGCAGGGACAGACTATGAACACTGAAGCTTTCTTT.